One T cell receptor beta chain is described in this entry. The CDR3 has 14 amino acids. The V end lost 8 bases, the J end lost 11 bases, and 22 bases lay between the germline ends. Germline V gene data show CDR1 as SGHVT and CDR2 as SQSDAQ. The sample comes from a study of control samples from healthy donors and cancer patients. Data came from immunoSEQ multiplex PCR; TCRdb stores just in-frame clones and leaves some out. The sample lists under 100,000 clones, about nine tenths occurring once. This clonotype was obtained from a woman aged 70-85 years in good health. This chain joins TRBV7-4 and TRBJ1-5, with D maybe TRBD1 (5 bases). The specimen was blood. The CDR3: CASGALTVHEAQHF. CDR3 nucleotides: TGTGCCAGCGGCGCTTTGACAGTTCATGAAGCCCAGCATTTT.